Below are 17 T cell receptor beta chains sequenced from a single sample in a study of blood T cell repertoires in COVID-19. Sequencing used immunoSEQ multiplex PCR; TCRdb keeps in-frame clones, though not all of them. The table includes a few hundred thousand clones, about nine tenths detected once. The sample was peripheral blood. These TCRs come from a man aged 18 to 30 with active or convalescent COVID-19.

This clone was recorded a few times. The rearrangement links TRBV9 to TRBJ2-1; 11 nucleotides line up with TRBD1. CDR1 is SGDLS, CDR2 YYNGEE, per germline. Trimming removed 3 bases from V and 10 bases from J; junction bases left unmatched: 6. The length of the CDR3 is 14 residues. CDR3 DNA sequence: TGTGCCAGCAGCGACCGGACAGGGGGCTACGAGCAGTTCTTC. This translates into CASSDRTGGYEQFF.

The chain employs TRBV18 and TRBJ1-2, with a possible D match to TRBD1 (6 bases). The germline CDR1 and CDR2 sequences are KGHSH and LQKENI. This CDR3 has 14 residues. Trimming took off 6 bases at V and 7 bases at J, with 18 bases between the two ends. As DNA, the CDR3 is TGTGCCAGCTCGTCCGACGGACAGTACTTTGGCTACACCTTC. It codes for CASSSDGQYFGYTF.

The chain links TRBV18 to TRBJ2-3, with D possibly TRBD2 on 6 matching bases. The germline V gene has CDR1 KGHSH and CDR2 LQKENI. Trimming shortened V by 0 bases and J by 0 bases, and 10 bases separated the two germline ends. There are 16 residues in the CDR3. The CDR3 protein is CASSPPLATSTDTQYF. CDR3 nucleotide sequence: TGTGCCAGCTCACCACCGCTAGCGACGAGCACAGATACGCAGTATTTT.

This rearrangement joins TRBV3-1 (or the pseudogene TRBV3-2) to TRBJ2-3; tentative D call: TRBD2 (7 bases). The length of the CDR3 is 16 residues. V dropped 4 bases and J dropped 3 bases, with 17 bases sitting between them. The germline V gene encodes CDR1 LGHDT and CDR2 YNNKEL (reference sequence). DNA for the CDR3: TGTGCCAGCAGCCCGGCGGGGGCGCGAGGTACAGATACGCAGTATTTT. This gives the protein CASSPAGARGTDTQYF.

J is TRBJ1-1 and V is TRBV21-1; TRBD1 is the table's D call, not checked against the DNA. TRBV21-1 corresponds to a pseudogene. This CDR3 comprises 15 residues. This chain's CDR3 is CAGRTGEHQNTEAFF. Here the CDR3 DNA reads TGTGCCGGCCGGACAGGGGAACACCAGAACACTGAAGCTTTCTTT.

The chain links TRBV18 to TRBJ1-1; no firm D call. The CDR3 runs 13 residues. Trimming cost V 5 bases and J 3 bases, with 10 bases left between them. CDR1 and CDR2 from the germline V gene are KGHSH and LQKENI. The chain's CDR3 is CASSSGRDTEAFF. In DNA, the CDR3 is TGTGCCAGCTCAAGTGGGCGGGACACTGAAGCTTTCTTT. The variable domain in full, completed from reference TRBV18 and TRBJ1-1, reads NAGVMQNPRHLVRRRGQEARLRCSPMKGHSHVYWYRQLPEEGLKFMVYLQKENIIDESGMPKERFSAEFPKEGPSILRIQQVVRGDSAAYFCASSSGRDTEAFFGQGTRLTVV.

The chain links TRBV19 to TRBJ2-2; TRBD1 matches at 7 bases. This CDR3 has 18 amino acids. Trimming took 6 bases from V and 4 from J; bases not matched to a gene: 17. From germline, CDR1 is LNHDA and CDR2 SQIVND (reference sequence). The CDR3 sequence is CASSILGIGDRATGELFF. DNA of the CDR3: TGTGCCAGTAGCATCCTAGGTATAGGGGACAGAGCCACCGGGGAGCTGTTTTTT.

The table lists this clone with a few counts. The chain recombines TRBV12-3 or TRBV12-4 with TRBJ2-5; D is ambiguous. Trimming stripped 0 bases from V and 5 bases from J, with 7 bases between. The length of the CDR3 is 13 residues. CDR3 residues: CASSLALRETQYF. CDR3 bases: TGTGCCAGCAGTTTAGCACTCCGGGAGACCCAGTACTTC.

V usage is TRBV18 and J usage is TRBJ1-5, with D possibly matching TRBD1 (5 bases). Germline V CDR1 and CDR2: KGHSH, LQKENI. This CDR3 comprises 17 residues. V lost 0 bases and J lost 0, with 12 bases in between. CDR3 protein: CASSPPGDSYSNQPQHF. The CDR3 DNA reads TGTGCCAGCTCACCACCTGGAGACAGCTATAGCAATCAGCCCCAGCATTTT.

Only a few counts were recorded for this clone. The rearrangement joins TRBV12-3 or TRBV12-4 to TRBJ2-7; D may be TRBD2 (5 bases). Trimming took off 6 bases at V and 4 bases at J, with 13 bases between the two ends. This CDR3 is 13 amino acids long. The CDR3 region has the DNA TGTGCCAGCAGGAGGACTTCGGGGTACGAGCAGTACTTC. It specifies CASRRTSGYEQYF.

The rearrangement links TRBV5-1 to TRBJ2-1; no definite D call. The CDR3 contains 15 residues. V dropped 5 bases and J dropped 0 bases, with 12 bases sitting between them. Germline CDR1 and CDR2: SGHRS and YFSETQ. This chain's CDR3 is CASSSTVGSYNEQFF. CDR3 DNA sequence: TGCGCCAGCAGTTCCACAGTAGGCTCCTACAATGAGCAGTTCTTC.

The chain carries TRBV28 and TRBJ2-7; a possible D gene is TRBD2 (6 bases). Per the germline V gene, CDR1 is MDHEN and CDR2 is SYDVKM. Trimming removed 3 bases at V and 6 bases at J, with 12 bases between. This CDR3 comprises 13 residues. Here the CDR3 reads CASSLSGLGEQYF. Written as DNA, the CDR3 is TGTGCCAGCAGTTTGAGCGGGCTGGGCGAGCAGTACTTC.

The chain is built from TRBV4-3 and TRBJ1-5, with unresolved D. Germline values: CDR1 LGHNA, CDR2 YSLEER. With 0 bases removed from V and 3 bases from J, the gap between germline ends came to 9 bases. There are 15 residues in the CDR3. Here the CDR3 reads CASSQEIVPNQPQHF. The CDR3 nucleotides read TGCGCCAGCAGCCAAGAGATAGTCCCCAATCAGCCCCAGCATTTT.

This clone has a handful of counts. The gene calls are TRBV13 and TRBJ2-1; 9 bases fit TRBD2. The V gene end was trimmed by 3 bases and the J gene end by 5 bases; junction bases not matched to a gene: 8. The CDR3 runs 16 residues. CDR1 PRHDT and CDR2 FYEKMQ come from the germline V gene (reference sequence). The DNA for the CDR3 is TGTGCCAGCAGCTTGGGCGGGAGGGCCCTTAACAATGAGCAGTTCTTC. Amino acid sequence: CASSLGGRALNNEQFF.

The chain uses TRBV11-2 and TRBJ2-3, with 8 bases fitting TRBD2. V shed 1 base and J 6 bases; nucleotides not matched to a gene: 9. Looked up from germline, CDR1 is SGHAT and CDR2 is FQNNGV. The CDR3 contains 16 residues. The CDR3 spells CASSLVSSGSGDTQYF. As DNA, the CDR3 is TGTGCCAGCAGCTTAGTGTCTAGCGGGTCGGGGGATACGCAGTATTTT.

The rearrangement joins TRBV7-8 to TRBJ2-2, with D perhaps TRBD1 (6 bases). This CDR3 has 15 amino acids. V was cut by 5 bases and J by 1 base, with 11 bases left in between. Germline assignment: CDR1 SGHVS and CDR2 FQNEAQ. The DNA for the CDR3 is TGTGCCAGCAGCCCCACAGGGAAGAACACCGGGGAGCTGTTTTTT. This sequence encodes CASSPTGKNTGELFF.

V usage is TRBV29-1 and J usage is TRBJ1-2; maybe TRBD1 (5 bases). The CDR3 extends over 15 amino acids. V lost 0 bases, J lost 8 bases, and 19 bases lay in between. The germline V gene encodes CDR1 SQVTM and CDR2 ANQGSEA. The CDR3 DNA reads TGCAGCGTTGAAGACTACGGGACGGACGGAGGGGGCTACACCTTC. Translation gives CSVEDYGTDGGGYTF.